This TCR beta chain was sequenced in a study of regulatory T cells in long-lasting Graves disease. For the study at large: The criterion for persistent Graves' disease was over 5 years of antithyroid drugs with positive TSH receptor antibodies.

This clonotype was observed a handful of times. Its antigen remains unidentified. Building of the TCR beta libraries involved iRepertoire HTBI primers and Arm-PCR of CDR3 regions. MiXCR, run by TCRdb on the multiplex PCR reads, gives a single entry per CDR3 protein. The top ten clones hold roughly 26% of a sample with about 420,000 distinct CDR3 sequences, about 20% of them seen once. This CDR3 is 15 amino acids long. The V segment lost 4 bases and the J segment 6 bases; nucleotides outside the gene matches: 12. CDR1 is LNHDA, CDR2 SQIVND, per germline (reference sequence). General study points: Possibly, too few samples lowered accuracy.

Sample time point: persistent/refractory GD, antithyroid drugs over 5 years with positive TRAb. The authors made the TCR library using RNA they extracted from PBMCs. This chain connects TRBV19 to TRBJ2-7, with 7 bases aligning to TRBD2. The sample was peripheral blood mononuclear cells (PBMCs), taken when the disease was refractory, from a patient treated with antithyroid drugs. The clonotype originates from a female donor with Graves disease. The CDR3 loop is CASSKSGISIREQYF. CDR3 coding DNA: TGTGCCAGTAGTAAAAGCGGGATCTCGATTCGCGAGCAGTACTTC. Full variable domain (outside the CDR3, taken from reference TRBV19 and TRBJ2-7): DGGITQSPKYLFRKEGQNVTLSCEQNLNHDAMYWYRQDPGQGLRLIYYSQIVNDFQKGDIAEGYSVSREKKESFPLTVTSAQKNPTAFYLCASSKSGISIREQYFGPGTRLTVT.